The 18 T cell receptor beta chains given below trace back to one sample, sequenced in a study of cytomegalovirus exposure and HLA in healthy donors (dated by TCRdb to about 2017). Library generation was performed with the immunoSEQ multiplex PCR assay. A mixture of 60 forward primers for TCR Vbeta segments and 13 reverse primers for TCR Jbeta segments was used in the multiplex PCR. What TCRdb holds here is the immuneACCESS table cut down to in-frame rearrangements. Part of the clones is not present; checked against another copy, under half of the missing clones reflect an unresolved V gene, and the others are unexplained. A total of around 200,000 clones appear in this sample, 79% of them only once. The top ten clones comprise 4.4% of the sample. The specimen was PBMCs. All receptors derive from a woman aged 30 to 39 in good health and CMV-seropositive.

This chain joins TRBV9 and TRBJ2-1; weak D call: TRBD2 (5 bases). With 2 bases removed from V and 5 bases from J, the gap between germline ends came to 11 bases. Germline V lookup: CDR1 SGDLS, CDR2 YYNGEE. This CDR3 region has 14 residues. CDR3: CASSVAYGDNEQFF. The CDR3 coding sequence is TGTGCCAGCAGCGTCGCTTACGGGGACAATGAGCAGTTCTTC. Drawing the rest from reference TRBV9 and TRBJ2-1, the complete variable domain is DSGVTQTPKHLITATGQRVTLRCSPRSGDLSVYWYQQSLDQGLQFLIQYYNGEERAKGNILERFSAQQFPDLHSELNLSSLELGDSALYFCASSVAYGDNEQFFGPGTRLTVL.

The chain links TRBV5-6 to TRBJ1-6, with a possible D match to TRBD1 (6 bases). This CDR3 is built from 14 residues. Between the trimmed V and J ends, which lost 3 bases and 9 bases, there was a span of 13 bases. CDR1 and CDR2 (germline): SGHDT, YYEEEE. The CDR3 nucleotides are TGTGCCAGCAGCTCCCCCAGAGGGGGTTCACCCCTCCACTTT. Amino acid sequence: CASSSPRGGSPLHF.

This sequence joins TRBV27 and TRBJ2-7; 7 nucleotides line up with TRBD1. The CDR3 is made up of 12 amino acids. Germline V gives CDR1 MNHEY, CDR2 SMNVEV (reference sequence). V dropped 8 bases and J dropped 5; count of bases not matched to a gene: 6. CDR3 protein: CASRQGLDEQYF. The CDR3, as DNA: TGTGCCAGCCGACAGGGTCTGGACGAGCAGTACTTC.

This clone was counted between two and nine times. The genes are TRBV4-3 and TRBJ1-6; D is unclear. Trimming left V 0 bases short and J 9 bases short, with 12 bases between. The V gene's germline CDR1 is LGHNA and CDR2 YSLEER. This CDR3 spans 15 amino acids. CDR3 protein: CASSQDRAGGSPLHF. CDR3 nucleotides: TGCGCCAGCAGCCAAGATAGGGCAGGAGGTTCACCCCTCCACTTT.

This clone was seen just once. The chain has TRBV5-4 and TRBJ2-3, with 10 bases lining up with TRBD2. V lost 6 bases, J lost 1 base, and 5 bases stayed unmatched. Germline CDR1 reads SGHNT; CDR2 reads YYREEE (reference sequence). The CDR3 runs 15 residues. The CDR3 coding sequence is TGTGCCAGCACCCAAGCGGGAGGGCGCACAGATACGCAGTATTTT. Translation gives CASTQAGGRTDTQYF.

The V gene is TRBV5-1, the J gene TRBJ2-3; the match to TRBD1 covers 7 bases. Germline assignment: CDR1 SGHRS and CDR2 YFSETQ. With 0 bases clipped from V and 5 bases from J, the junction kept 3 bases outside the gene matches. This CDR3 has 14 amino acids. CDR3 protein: CASSLEGGGDTQYF. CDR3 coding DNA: TGCGCCAGCAGCTTGGAAGGGGGCGGAGATACGCAGTATTTT.

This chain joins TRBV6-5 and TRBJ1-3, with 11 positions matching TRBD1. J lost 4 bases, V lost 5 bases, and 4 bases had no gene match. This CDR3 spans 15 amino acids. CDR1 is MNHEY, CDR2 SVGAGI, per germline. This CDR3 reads CASSPGQGAGNTIYF. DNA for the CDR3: TGTGCCAGCAGTCCAGGACAGGGGGCAGGAAACACCATATATTTT.

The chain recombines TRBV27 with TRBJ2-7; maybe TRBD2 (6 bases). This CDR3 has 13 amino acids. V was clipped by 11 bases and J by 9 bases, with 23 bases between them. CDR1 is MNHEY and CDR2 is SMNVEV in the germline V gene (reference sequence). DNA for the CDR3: TGTGCCTCCTCGCGGCGGGACGGCCTCCGGCAGTACTTC. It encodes CASSRRDGLRQYF.

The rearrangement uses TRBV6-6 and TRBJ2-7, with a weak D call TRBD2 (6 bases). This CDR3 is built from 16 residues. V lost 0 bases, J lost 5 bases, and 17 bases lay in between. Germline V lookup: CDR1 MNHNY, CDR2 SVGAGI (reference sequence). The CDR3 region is CASSYSRDGGGNEQYF. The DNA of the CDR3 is TGTGCCAGCAGTTACTCGCGGGATGGCGGAGGGAACGAGCAGTACTTC.

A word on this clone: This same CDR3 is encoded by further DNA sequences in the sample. The CDR3 here is CSASRGYEQYF. As DNA, the CDR3 is TGCAGTGCTAGTAGAGGGTACGAGCAGTACTTC. This rearrangement joins TRBV20-1 to TRBJ2-7, with D tentatively TRBD2 (5 bases). CDR3 length: 11 residues. CDR1 DFQATT and CDR2 SNEGSKA come from the germline V gene (reference sequence). Trimming took off 3 bases at V and 4 bases at J, with 7 bases between the two ends.

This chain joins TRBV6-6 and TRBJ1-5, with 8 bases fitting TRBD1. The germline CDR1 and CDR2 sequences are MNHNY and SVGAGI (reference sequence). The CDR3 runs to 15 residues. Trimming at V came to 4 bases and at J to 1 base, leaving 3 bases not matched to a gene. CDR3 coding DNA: TGTGCCAGCAGTTCAGACAGGGGAAGCAATCAGCCCCAGCATTTT. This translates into CASSSDRGSNQPQHF.

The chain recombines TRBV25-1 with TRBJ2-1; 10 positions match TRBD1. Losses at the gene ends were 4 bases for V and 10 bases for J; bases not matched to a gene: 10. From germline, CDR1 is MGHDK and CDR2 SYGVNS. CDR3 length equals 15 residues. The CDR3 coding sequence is TGTGCCAGCAGTGGACAGGGGGCGGGAAAGGTGGAGCAGTTCTTC. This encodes CASSGQGAGKVEQFF.

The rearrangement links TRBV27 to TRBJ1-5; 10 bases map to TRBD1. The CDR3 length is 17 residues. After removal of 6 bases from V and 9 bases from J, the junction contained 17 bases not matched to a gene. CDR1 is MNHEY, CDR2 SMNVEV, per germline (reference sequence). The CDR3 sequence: CASRKLGQGKGFTPQHF. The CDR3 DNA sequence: TGTGCCAGCAGGAAACTGGGACAGGGGAAAGGGTTCACGCCCCAGCATTTT.

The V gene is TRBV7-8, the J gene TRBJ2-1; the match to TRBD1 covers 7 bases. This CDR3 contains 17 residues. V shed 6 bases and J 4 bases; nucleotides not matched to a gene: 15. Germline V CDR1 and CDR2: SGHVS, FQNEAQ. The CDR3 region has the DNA TGTGCCAGCAGTGGATCCTCCAGGACAGGCGGTTACAATGAGCAGTTCTTC. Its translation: CASSGSSRTGGYNEQFF. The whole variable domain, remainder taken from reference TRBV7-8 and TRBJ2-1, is GAGVSQSPRYKVAKRGQDVALRCDPISGHVSLFWYQQALGQGPEFLTYFQNEAQLDKSGLPSDRFFAERPEGSVSTLKIQRTQQEDSAVYLCASSGSSRTGGYNEQFFGPGTRLTVL.

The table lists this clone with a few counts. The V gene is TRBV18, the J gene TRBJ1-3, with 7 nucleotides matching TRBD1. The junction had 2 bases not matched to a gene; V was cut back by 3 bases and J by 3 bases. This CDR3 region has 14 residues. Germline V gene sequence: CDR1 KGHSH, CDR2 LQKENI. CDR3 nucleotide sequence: TGTGCCAGCTCACCGAACAGGGGTGGAAACACCATATATTTT. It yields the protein CASSPNRGGNTIYF.

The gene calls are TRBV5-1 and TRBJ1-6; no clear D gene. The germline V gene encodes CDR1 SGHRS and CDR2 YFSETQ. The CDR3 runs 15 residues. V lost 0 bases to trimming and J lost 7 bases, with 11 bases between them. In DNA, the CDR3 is TGCGCCAGCAGCTTGGTTGATCAGAAGAATTCACCCCTCCACTTT. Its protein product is CASSLVDQKNSPLHF.

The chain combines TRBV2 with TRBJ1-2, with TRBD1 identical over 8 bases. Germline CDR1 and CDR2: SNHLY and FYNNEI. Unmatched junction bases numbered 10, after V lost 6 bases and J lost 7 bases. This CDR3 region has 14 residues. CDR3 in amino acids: CASRETGGFSGYTF. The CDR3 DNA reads TGTGCCAGCAGGGAAACAGGGGGATTTAGTGGCTACACCTTC.

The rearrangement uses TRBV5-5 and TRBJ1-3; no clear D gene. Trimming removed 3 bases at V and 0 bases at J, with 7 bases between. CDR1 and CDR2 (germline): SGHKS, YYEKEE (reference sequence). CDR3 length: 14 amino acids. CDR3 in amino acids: CASSWESSGNTIYF. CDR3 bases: TGTGCCAGCAGCTGGGAGTCCTCTGGAAACACCATATATTTT.